What follows is one T cell receptor (beta chain) and its context. The antigen remains unidentified. The data were obtained in a study of human T cells and chemical hapten exposure. Germline V gene lookup returns CDR1 MNHEY and CDR2 SVGAGI. The CDR3 contains 15 residues. Trimming took 5 bases from V and 7 from J, leaving 19 bases between them. The library put unique molecular identifiers onto individual cDNA molecules. A single record per CDR3 protein comes from TCRdb applying MiXCR to the RACE reads. This table has about 92,000 distinct CDR3 sequences, 9.6% appearing once. Described time point: pre-sensitization, week 0. Stated treatment: therapeutic diphenylcyclopropenone sensitization with weekly scalp DPC. In every case, blood was obtained before the patch test was applied. The study's findings and limits: Significantly more large CDR3 similarity clusters arose among expanded TCRs than among controls.

This chain joins TRBV6-5 and TRBJ2-3, with a possible D match to TRBD1 (6 bases). Sequences were derived from whole blood, sampled in connection with sensitization to the hapten diphenylcyclopropenone (DPC). The TCR was taken from a woman aged 35 to 49 with alopecia areata. Some clones in this sample may be carry-over from other donors' samples. The CDR3 region is CASSQHREGSYTQYF. The CDR3 nucleotides are TGTGCCAGCAGTCAACACAGGGAAGGCTCATATACGCAGTATTTT.